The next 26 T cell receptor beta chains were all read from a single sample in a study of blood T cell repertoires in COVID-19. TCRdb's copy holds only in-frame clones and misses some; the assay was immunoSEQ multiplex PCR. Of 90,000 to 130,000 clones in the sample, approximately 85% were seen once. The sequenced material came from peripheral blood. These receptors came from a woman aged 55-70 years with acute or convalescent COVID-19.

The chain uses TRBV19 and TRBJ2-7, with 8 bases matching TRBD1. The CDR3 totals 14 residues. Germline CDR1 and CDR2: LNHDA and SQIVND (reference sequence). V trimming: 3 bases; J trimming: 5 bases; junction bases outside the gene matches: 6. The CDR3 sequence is CASSIGQGANEQYF. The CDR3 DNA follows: TGTGCCAGTAGTATCGGGCAGGGGGCGAACGAGCAGTACTTC.

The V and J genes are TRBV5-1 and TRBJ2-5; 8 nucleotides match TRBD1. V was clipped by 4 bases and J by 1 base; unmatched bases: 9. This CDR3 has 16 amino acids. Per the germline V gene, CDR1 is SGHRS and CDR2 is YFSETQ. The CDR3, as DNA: TGCGCCAGCAGCGCGGGGACAGGACTCCTCCAAGAGACCCAGTACTTC. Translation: CASSAGTGLLQETQYF.

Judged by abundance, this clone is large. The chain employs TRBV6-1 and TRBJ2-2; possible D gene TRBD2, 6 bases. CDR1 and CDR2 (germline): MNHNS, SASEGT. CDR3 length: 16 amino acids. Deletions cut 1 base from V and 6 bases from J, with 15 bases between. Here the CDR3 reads CASSEVEGSAAGELFF. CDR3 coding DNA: TGTGCCAGCAGTGAAGTGGAGGGTAGCGCTGCCGGGGAGCTGTTTTTT.

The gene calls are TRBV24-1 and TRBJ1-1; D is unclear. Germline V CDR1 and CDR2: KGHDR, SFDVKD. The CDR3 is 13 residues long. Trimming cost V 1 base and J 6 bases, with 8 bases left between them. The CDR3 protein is CATSDLPGSEAFF. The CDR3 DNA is TGTGCCACCAGTGATTTACCGGGGTCTGAAGCTTTCTTT.

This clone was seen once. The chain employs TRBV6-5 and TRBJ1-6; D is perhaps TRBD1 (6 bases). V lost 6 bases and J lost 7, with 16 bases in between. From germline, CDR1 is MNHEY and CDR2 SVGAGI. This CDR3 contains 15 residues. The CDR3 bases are TGTGCCAGCAGGGCACCAACAGGGCGCAATTCACCCCTCCACTTT. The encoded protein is CASRAPTGRNSPLHF.

This CDR3 is CASSLPQRAGRHNNEQFF. CDR3 nucleotides: TGTGCCAGCAGCTTGCCCCAACGAGCGGGGAGGCATAACAATGAGCAGTTCTTC. The V gene is TRBV5-6, the J gene TRBJ2-1; 7 nucleotides align to TRBD2. J was trimmed by 5 bases and V by 1 base; bases with no gene match: 15. The CDR3 runs to 18 residues. From germline, CDR1 is SGHDT and CDR2 YYEEEE.

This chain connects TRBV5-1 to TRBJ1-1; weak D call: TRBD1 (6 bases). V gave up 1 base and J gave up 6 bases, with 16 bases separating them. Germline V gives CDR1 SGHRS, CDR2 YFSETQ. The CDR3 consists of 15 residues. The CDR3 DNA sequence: TGCGCCAGCAGCTTGACAGGGAGGGTGGGGTCTGAAGCTTTCTTT. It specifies CASSLTGRVGSEAFF.

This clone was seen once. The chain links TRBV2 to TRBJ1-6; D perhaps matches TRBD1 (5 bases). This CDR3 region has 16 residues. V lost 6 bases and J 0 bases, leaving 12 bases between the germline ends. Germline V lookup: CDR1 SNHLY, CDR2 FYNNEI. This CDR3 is CASSGGGNSYNSPLHF. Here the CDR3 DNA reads TGTGCCAGCAGCGGCGGGGGGAACTCCTATAATTCACCCCTCCACTTT.

Written as DNA, the CDR3 is TGTGCCAGCAGCGTAGCGGCTAGCGGGGGGGCAGATACGCAGTATTTT. Translating it yields CASSVAASGGADTQYF. The V call is TRBV9, the J call TRBJ2-3, with 12 bases matching TRBD2. The V gene's germline CDR1 is SGDLS and CDR2 YYNGEE. V shed 0 bases, J shed 4 bases, and the junction held 3 bases outside the gene matches. CDR3 length: 16 residues.

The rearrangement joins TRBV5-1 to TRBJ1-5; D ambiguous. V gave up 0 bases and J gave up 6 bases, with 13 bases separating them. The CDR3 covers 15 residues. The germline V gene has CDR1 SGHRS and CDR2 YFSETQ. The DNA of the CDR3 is TGCGCCAGCAGCTTGGCGGGTCGGGTAAGTCAGCCCCAGCATTTT. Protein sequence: CASSLAGRVSQPQHF.

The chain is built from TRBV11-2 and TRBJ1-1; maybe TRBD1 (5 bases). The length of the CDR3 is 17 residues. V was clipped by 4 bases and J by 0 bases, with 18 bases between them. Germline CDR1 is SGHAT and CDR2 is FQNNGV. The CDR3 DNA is TGTGCCAGCAGCTCCTCGACGACAGAGTTGATGAACACTGAAGCTTTCTTT. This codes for CASSSSTTELMNTEAFF.

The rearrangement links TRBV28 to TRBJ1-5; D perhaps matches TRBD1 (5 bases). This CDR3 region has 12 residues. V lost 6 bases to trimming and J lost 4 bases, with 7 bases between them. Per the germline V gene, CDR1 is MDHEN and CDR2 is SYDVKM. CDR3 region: CASRDRNQPQHF. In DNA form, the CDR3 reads TGTGCCAGCAGAGACAGAAATCAGCCCCAGCATTTT.

The CDR3 protein is CASSLDLGGEHTDTQYF. The CDR3 bases are TGTGCCAGCAGCTTAGATCTGGGGGGGGAGCACACAGATACGCAGTATTTT. The chain has TRBV11-3 and TRBJ2-3; TRBD2 matches 7 bases. This CDR3 is built from 17 residues. V trimming: 0 bases; J trimming: 2 bases; junction bases outside the gene matches: 8. Germline V lookup: CDR1 SGHNT, CDR2 YENEEA.

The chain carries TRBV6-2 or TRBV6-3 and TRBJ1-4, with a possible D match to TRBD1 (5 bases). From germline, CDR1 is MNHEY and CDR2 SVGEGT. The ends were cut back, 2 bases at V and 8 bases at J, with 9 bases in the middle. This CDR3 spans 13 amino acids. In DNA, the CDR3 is TGTGCCAGCAGTTACCAGGGTCGAGAAAAACTGTTTTTT. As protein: CASSYQGREKLFF.

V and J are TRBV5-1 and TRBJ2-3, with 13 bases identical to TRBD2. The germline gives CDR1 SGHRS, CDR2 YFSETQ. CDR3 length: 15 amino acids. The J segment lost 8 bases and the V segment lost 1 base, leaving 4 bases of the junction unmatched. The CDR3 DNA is TGCGCCAGCAGCTTGACTAGCGGGGGGGCAGCTACGCAGTATTTT. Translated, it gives CASSLTSGGAATQYF.

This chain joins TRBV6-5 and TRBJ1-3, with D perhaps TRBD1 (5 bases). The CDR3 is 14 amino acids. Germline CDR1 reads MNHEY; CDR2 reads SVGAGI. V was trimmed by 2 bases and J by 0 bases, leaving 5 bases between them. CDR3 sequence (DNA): TGTGCCAGCAGTTACCAGGGCTCTGGAAACACCATATATTTT. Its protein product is CASSYQGSGNTIYF.

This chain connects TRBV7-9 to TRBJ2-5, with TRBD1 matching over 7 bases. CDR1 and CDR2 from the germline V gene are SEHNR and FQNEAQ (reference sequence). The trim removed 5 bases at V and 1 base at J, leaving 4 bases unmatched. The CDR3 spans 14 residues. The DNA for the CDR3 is TGTGCCAGCAGCCCGGACAGGCGCCAAGAGACCCAGTACTTC. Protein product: CASSPDRRQETQYF.

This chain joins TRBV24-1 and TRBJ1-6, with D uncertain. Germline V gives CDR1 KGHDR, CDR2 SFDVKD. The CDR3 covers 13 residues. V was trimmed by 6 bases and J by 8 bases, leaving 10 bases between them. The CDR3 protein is CATSPGGHSPLHF. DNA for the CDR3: TGTGCCACCAGTCCGGGAGGTCATTCACCCCTCCACTTT.

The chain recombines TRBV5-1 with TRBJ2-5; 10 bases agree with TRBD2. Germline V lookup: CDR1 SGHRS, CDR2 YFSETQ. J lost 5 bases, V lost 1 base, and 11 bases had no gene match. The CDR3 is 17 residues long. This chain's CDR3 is CASSLMFQRGGRETQYF. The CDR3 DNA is TGCGCCAGCAGCTTGATGTTCCAGCGGGGGGGCAGGGAGACCCAGTACTTC.

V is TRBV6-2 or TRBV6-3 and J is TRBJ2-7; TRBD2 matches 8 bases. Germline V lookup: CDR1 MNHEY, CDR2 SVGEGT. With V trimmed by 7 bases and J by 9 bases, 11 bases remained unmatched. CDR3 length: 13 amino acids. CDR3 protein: CASNPAGAVGQYF. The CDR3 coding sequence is TGTGCCAGCAACCCAGCGGGGGCAGTAGGGCAGTACTTC.

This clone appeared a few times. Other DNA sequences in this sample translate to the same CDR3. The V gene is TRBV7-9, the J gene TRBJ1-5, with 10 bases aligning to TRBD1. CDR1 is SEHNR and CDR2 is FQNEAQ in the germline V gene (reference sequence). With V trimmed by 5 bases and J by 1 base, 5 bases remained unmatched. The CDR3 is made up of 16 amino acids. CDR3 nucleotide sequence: TGTGCCAGCAGCCTCCGGACAGGGGGAAGCAATCAGCCCCAGCATTTT. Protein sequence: CASSLRTGGSNQPQHF.

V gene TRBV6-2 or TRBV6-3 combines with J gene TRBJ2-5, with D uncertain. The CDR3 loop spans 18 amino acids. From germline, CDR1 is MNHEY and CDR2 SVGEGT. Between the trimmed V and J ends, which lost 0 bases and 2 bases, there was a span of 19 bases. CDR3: CASSYSFQEPRMQETQYF. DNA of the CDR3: TGTGCCAGCAGTTACTCTTTTCAGGAACCCAGGATGCAAGAGACCCAGTACTTC.

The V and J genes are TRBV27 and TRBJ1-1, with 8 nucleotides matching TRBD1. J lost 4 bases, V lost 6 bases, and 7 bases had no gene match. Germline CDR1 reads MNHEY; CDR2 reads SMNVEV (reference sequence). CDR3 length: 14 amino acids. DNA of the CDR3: TGTGCCAGCAGCGACAGGGGAGGGATCACTGAAGCTTTCTTT. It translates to CASSDRGGITEAFF.

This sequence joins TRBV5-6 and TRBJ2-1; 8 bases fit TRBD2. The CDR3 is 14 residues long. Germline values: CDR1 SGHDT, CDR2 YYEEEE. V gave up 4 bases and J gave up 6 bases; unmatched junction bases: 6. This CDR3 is CASSPGLVGNEQFF. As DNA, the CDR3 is TGTGCCAGCAGCCCGGGACTAGTGGGCAATGAGCAGTTCTTC.

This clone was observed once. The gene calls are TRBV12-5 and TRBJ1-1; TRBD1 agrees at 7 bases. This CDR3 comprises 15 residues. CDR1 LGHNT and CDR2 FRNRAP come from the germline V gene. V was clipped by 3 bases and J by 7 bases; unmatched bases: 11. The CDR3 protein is CASGFPDRAWGEAFF. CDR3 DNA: TGTGCTAGTGGTTTCCCAGACAGGGCCTGGGGTGAAGCTTTCTTT.

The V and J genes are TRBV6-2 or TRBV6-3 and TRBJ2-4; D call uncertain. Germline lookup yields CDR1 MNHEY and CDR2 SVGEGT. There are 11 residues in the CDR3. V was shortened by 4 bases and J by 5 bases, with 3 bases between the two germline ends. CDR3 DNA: TGTGCCAGCAGTTGGCAAAACATTCAGTACTTC. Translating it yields CASSWQNIQYF.